The clone carrying this T cell receptor beta chain occurred many times. TCRdb analysed the RT-PCR reads with MiXCR anew, one entry per CDR3 protein. Among a few hundred thousand distinct CDR3 sequences listed, 14% were seen once. This entry comes from a study of response to subunit inactivated influenza vaccine. Germline V gene sequence: CDR1 LGHNA, CDR2 YNFKEQ. This CDR3 is 18 amino acids long. Trimming removed 1 base from V and 0 bases from J; junction bases left unmatched: 7. The gene calls are TRBV4-2 and TRBJ2-2, with 8 bases lining up with TRBD1. This TCR came from a middle-aged man who received an inactivated influenza vaccine. The input for sequencing was PBMCs from blood, taken about 11 days after vaccination. CDR3 residues: CASSQVLRGLANTGELFF. The CDR3 bases are TGTGCCAGCAGCCAAGTCCTCAGGGGGCTCGCGAACACCGGGGAGCTGTTTTTT.